This T cell receptor (beta chain) stems from a study of CD8 T cells in Susac syndrome. Findings and limits, study-wide: No clonal expansion appeared among CD4+ T cells in Susac patients. The TCR sequencing and HLA analysis in the study involved a relatively small number of individuals, as the study acknowledged.

In the case of this clonotype: Its target is unknown.

RNA, at about 0.45 to 1 ug, was reverse transcribed with random hexamers. immunoSEQ multiplex PCR amplified TCR beta CDR3 across 54 Vbeta, 13 Jbeta. In TCRdb, the immunoSEQ multiplex PCR reads were re-called with MiXCR into one record per CDR3 protein. The sample contains more than 150,000 distinct CDR3 sequences, approximately 96% of which appear only once. V shed 5 bases and J 3 bases; nucleotides not matched to a gene: 14. Germline V gene data show CDR1 as SGHNT and CDR2 as YYREEE (reference sequence). The CDR3 sequence is 18 residues long. The authors negatively isolated CD8+ and CD4+ T cells and FACS-enriched TEMRA cells.

Sequencing was performed on CD4+ T cells from PBMCs. The chain joins TRBV5-4 to TRBJ2-5, with 12 bases fitting TRBD2. This clonotype originated in a human donor with Susac syndrome. The CDR3 region is CASSPVTSGGFKKETQYF. CDR3 DNA: TGTGCCAGCAGTCCTGTCACTAGCGGGGGGTTCAAGAAAGAGACCCAGTACTTC.